In this sample, the clone carrying this TCR beta chain is medium-sized. Time point defined: sample taken at primary tumor resection. Sequencing was performed on whole RNA extracted from tumor and nontumor lung tissue, or from frozen PBMC, and the material was left unsorted. The sample is drawn from a study of spatial heterogeneity in lung cancer. TCRdb used MiXCR to reprocess the 5' RACE reads, holding one entry per CDR3 protein. The sample lists a few thousand distinct CDR3 sequences, 18% occurring once. This CDR3 is built from 15 residues. Germline V CDR1 and CDR2: SGHVS, FQNEAQ. Germline trimming cut 0 bases from V and 5 bases from J; bases unmatched to any gene: 5.

The sample was normal lung tissue next to the tumor, taken at surgery. This clonotype was obtained from a male donor with early-stage non-small cell lung cancer. The chain combines TRBV7-8 with TRBJ2-5; 8 bases fit TRBD1. The DNA for the CDR3 is TGTGCCAGCAGCTTAGCTCTAGACAGGGGTGAGACCCAGTACTTC. Protein: CASSLALDRGETQYF.